One and the same sample provided the 21 T cell receptor beta chains below, sequenced in a study of human T cells and chemical hapten exposure. Described time point: patch test 3, about 24 weeks after DPC sensitization. Treatment defined: therapeutic diphenylcyclopropenone sensitization with weekly scalp DPC. TCRdb reprocessed the RACE reads with MiXCR, giving one entry per CDR3 protein. The table lists about 120,000 distinct CDR3 sequences, 11% of them singletons. The sequencing used whole blood, collected in connection with sensitization to the hapten diphenylcyclopropenone (DPC). Receptors were obtained from a woman between 45 and 60 years old with alopecia areata. Some clones in this sample may be carry-over from other donors' samples.

This chain links TRBV7-8 with TRBJ2-7; 7 nucleotides align to TRBD1. Germline CDR1 is SGHVS and CDR2 is FQNEAQ. This CDR3 is built from 13 residues. The ends lost 3 bases at V and 7 bases at J; junction bases unmatched: 6. The CDR3 is CASSFRQGGEQYF. The CDR3 DNA is TGTGCCAGCAGCTTCAGACAGGGCGGGGAGCAGTACTTC.

The V call is TRBV5-1, the J call TRBJ2-7; tentative D call: TRBD2 (5 bases). Germline lookup yields CDR1 SGHRS and CDR2 YFSETQ. V lost 1 base, J lost 7 bases, and 15 bases lay in between. The CDR3 loop spans 14 amino acids. The CDR3 spells CASSLQRTLGEQYF. DNA of the CDR3: TGCGCCAGCAGCTTGCAAAGGACTCTCGGAGAGCAGTACTTC.

This clonotype was seen many times. V and J are TRBV7-8 and TRBJ2-4; D is possibly TRBD1 (6 bases). Trimming took off 5 bases at V and 0 bases at J, with 20 bases between the two ends. This CDR3 comprises 18 residues. Germline CDR1 is SGHVS and CDR2 is FQNEAQ. CDR3 amino acids: CASSPERKTGLAKNIQYF. The DNA of the CDR3 is TGTGCCAGCAGCCCTGAGAGAAAGACAGGCCTAGCCAAAAACATTCAGTACTTC.

This clonotype was seen many times. The chain recombines TRBV6-2 or TRBV6-3 with TRBJ2-5, with 7 bases matching TRBD1. CDR3 length equals 14 residues. Unmatched junction bases numbered 9, after V lost 6 bases and J lost 5 bases. Per the germline V gene, CDR1 is MNHEY and CDR2 is SVGEGT. CDR3 sequence: CASSWTGSGETQYF. The CDR3 DNA is TGTGCCAGCAGCTGGACAGGTTCGGGGGAGACCCAGTACTTC.

This clonotype was seen a handful of times. V and J are TRBV29-1 and TRBJ2-5, with D tentatively TRBD1 (6 bases). Germline V gene data show CDR1 as SQVTM and CDR2 as ANQGSEA. The CDR3 runs 12 residues. Trimming removed 6 bases from V and 5 bases from J, with 13 bases in between. The CDR3 bases are TGCAGCGTGGGGGCCAGGAGGGAGACCCAGTACTTC. Translated: CSVGARRETQYF.

This clonotype has just a few counts. J is TRBJ2-5 and V is TRBV2; maybe TRBD2 (6 bases). Germline V gives CDR1 SNHLY, CDR2 FYNNEI. The CDR3 consists of 15 residues. Trimming shortened V by 4 bases and J by 5 bases, and 17 bases separated the two germline ends. The chain's CDR3 is CASSVSGVERETQYF. The CDR3 DNA follows: TGTGCCAGCAGTGTATCGGGGGTCGAGCGCGAGACCCAGTACTTC.

The chain combines TRBV2 with TRBJ1-1; D remains ambiguous. Germline V gives CDR1 SNHLY, CDR2 FYNNEI. This CDR3 region has 15 residues. The germline V and J ends were trimmed by 7 bases and 1 base, with 16 bases remaining between them. As DNA, the CDR3 is TGTGCCAGCATCAAAGAAGGACTGCAGAACACTGAAGCTTTCTTT. This gives the protein CASIKEGLQNTEAFF.

At least ten counts were recorded for this clonotype. The chain employs TRBV2 and TRBJ2-3; D gene uncertain. The V end lost 7 bases, the J end lost 3 bases, and 8 bases lay between the germline ends. Germline values: CDR1 SNHLY, CDR2 FYNNEI. CDR3 length: 12 residues. CDR3 in DNA: TGTGCCAGCACTTACGCGACAGATACGCAGTATTTT. This gives the protein CASTYATDTQYF. The whole variable domain, remainder taken from reference TRBV2 and TRBJ2-3, is EPEVTQTPSHQVTQMGQEVILRCVPISNHLYFYWYRQILGQKVEFLVSFYNNEISEKSEIFDDQFSVERPDGSNFTLKIRSTKLEDSAMYFCASTYATDTQYFGPGTRLTVL.

Details on this clonotype: Compared with germline, one end of the junction differs, possibly owing to a read error. This chain links TRBV4-3 with TRBJ2-7; 10 bases align to TRBD1. The CDR3 extends over 14 amino acids. CDR1 is LGHNA, CDR2 YSLEER, per germline. CDR3 sequence (DNA): TGTGCCAGCAGCCAGGCCGGGACAGGGGTCGAGCAGTACTTC. Its protein product is CASSQAGTGVEQYF.

This clonotype was counted many times. The chain links TRBV7-2 to TRBJ2-5; D gene ambiguous. This CDR3 contains 11 residues. Trimming removed 1 base from V and 9 bases from J, with 6 bases in between. In germline, CDR1 is SGHTA, CDR2 FQGNSA. CDR3 region: CASSLGEAQYF. CDR3 in DNA: TGTGCCAGCAGCTTAGGTGAGGCCCAGTACTTC.

This chain joins TRBV6-5 and TRBJ1-1; possibly TRBD1 for D (6 bases). With 6 bases removed from V and 1 base from J, the gap between germline ends came to 15 bases. CDR3 length equals 15 residues. Germline lookup yields CDR1 MNHEY and CDR2 SVGAGI. The CDR3 region has the DNA TGTGCCAGCAGGCTTCAGGGGTTAGGGAACACTGAAGCTTTCTTT. The encoded protein is CASRLQGLGNTEAFF.

The rearrangement links TRBV5-1 to TRBJ1-1; possible D gene TRBD1, 6 bases. This CDR3 has 14 residues. The V and J ends lost 4 bases and 10 bases respectively, with 20 bases between them. Germline CDR1 is SGHRS and CDR2 is YFSETQ. As DNA, the CDR3 is TGCGCCAGCAGCGTGAAACAGGGAAATTCTGTAGCTTTCTTT. As protein: CASSVKQGNSVAFF. Supplemented by reference TRBV5-1 and TRBJ1-1, the full variable domain reads KAGVTQTPRYLIKTRGQQVTLSCSPISGHRSVSWYQQTPGQGLQFLFEYFSETQRNKGNFPGRFSGRQFSNSRSEMNVSTLELGDSALYLCASSVKQGNSVAFFGQGTRLTVV.

This clonotype has a count of ten or more. The J gene is TRBJ1-5, the V gene TRBV12-3 or TRBV12-4; D not resolved. The CDR3 is 14 amino acids. V gave up 4 bases and J gave up 0 bases, with 7 bases separating them. CDR3 DNA sequence: TGTGCCAGCAGTTGGACTGATAGCAATCAGCCCCAGCATTTT. It specifies CASSWTDSNQPQHF.

The gene calls are TRBV20-1 and TRBJ2-3; 7 bases map to TRBD2. This CDR3 contains 11 residues. CDR1 and CDR2 (germline): DFQATT, SNEGSKA (reference sequence). The CDR3 is CTAGSTDTQYF. CDR3 nucleotides: TGCACAGCGGGATCCACAGATACGCAGTATTTT.

This clonotype has a handful of counts. The chain is built from TRBV6-1 and TRBJ1-5; 12 bases fit TRBD1. V shed 3 bases, J shed 7 bases, and the junction held 19 bases outside the gene matches. Germline CDR1 is MNHNS and CDR2 is SASEGT. The CDR3 is 20 amino acids. CDR3: CASSDPGQGALAGLRQPQHF. CDR3 coding DNA: TGTGCCAGCAGTGATCCGGGACAGGGGGCGTTGGCGGGGTTAAGGCAGCCCCAGCATTTT.

There are a few counts of this clonotype. The chain has TRBV6-2 or TRBV6-3 and TRBJ2-1, with 12 bases aligning to TRBD2. Germline V gives CDR1 MNHEY, CDR2 SVGEGT. This CDR3 is 19 amino acids long. V trimming: 2 bases; J trimming: 0 bases; junction bases outside the gene matches: 8. CDR3 protein: CASSYPGTSGRFSYNEQFF. The DNA of the CDR3 is TGTGCCAGCAGTTACCCCGGGACTAGCGGGCGCTTCTCCTACAATGAGCAGTTCTTC.

The chain carries TRBV5-6 and TRBJ2-7; 11 nucleotides agree with TRBD2. The V gene's germline CDR1 is SGHDT and CDR2 YYEEEE. The trim removed 3 bases at V and 2 bases at J, leaving 10 bases unmatched. The CDR3 has 17 amino acids. DNA for the CDR3: TGTGCCAGCAGCTACGGACTAGCGGGCGTAGGCACCTACGAGCAGTACTTC. Translated, it gives CASSYGLAGVGTYEQYF.

This clonotype turned up a few times. The chain has TRBV7-2 and TRBJ1-1; 7 bases line up with TRBD1. V lost 0 bases to trimming and J lost 7 bases; unmatched junction nucleotides: 5. The CDR3 is made up of 14 amino acids. CDR1 SGHTA and CDR2 FQGNSA come from the germline V gene. CDR3 amino acids: CASSLAQTGSEAFF. The CDR3 DNA reads as TGTGCCAGCAGCTTAGCGCAGACAGGGAGTGAAGCTTTCTTT.

This clonotype was seen a few times. This chain joins TRBV28 and TRBJ2-6; no clear D. Germline V gene sequence: CDR1 MDHEN, CDR2 SYDVKM. This CDR3 region has 15 residues. Between the trimmed V and J ends, which lost 3 bases and 0 bases, there was a span of 6 bases. CDR3 nucleotide sequence: TGTGCCAGCAGTTTTAACCCCTCTGGGGCCAACGTCCTGACTTTC. The encoded protein is CASSFNPSGANVLTF.

This clonotype has at least ten counts. The V gene is TRBV28, the J gene TRBJ2-3, with no clear D. The ends were cut back, 6 bases at V and 1 base at J, with 20 bases in the middle. Looked up from germline, CDR1 is MDHEN and CDR2 is SYDVKM. This CDR3 comprises 17 residues. The CDR3 DNA sequence: TGTGCCAGCAGCCTCGGGCGACTGGCTGGAGGCACAGATACGCAGTATTTT. It specifies CASSLGRLAGGTDTQYF.

This clonotype has just a few counts. V and J are TRBV4-3 and TRBJ2-7; 12 bases fit TRBD1. Per the germline V gene, CDR1 is LGHNA and CDR2 is YSLEER. This CDR3 region has 16 residues. V gave up 0 bases and J gave up 3 bases; unmatched junction bases: 3. CDR3 residues: CASSQEGTGGFYEQYF. The CDR3 DNA sequence: TGCGCCAGCAGCCAAGAGGGGACAGGGGGCTTCTACGAGCAGTACTTC.